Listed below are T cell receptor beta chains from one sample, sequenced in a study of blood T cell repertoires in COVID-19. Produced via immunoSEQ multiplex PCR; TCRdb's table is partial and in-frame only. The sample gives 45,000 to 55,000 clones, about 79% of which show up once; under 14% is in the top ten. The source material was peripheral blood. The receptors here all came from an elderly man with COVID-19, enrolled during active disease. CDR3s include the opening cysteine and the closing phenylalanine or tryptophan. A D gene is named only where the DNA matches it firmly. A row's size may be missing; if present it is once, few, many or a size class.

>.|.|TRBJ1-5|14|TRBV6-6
TGTGCCAGCAACCCGACAGGAAGCAATCAGCCCCAGCATTTT
CASNPTGSNQPQHF
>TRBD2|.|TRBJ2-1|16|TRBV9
TGTGCCAGCAGCGCCGCTAGCGGCCACTCCTACAATGAGCAGTTCTTC
CASSAASGHSYNEQFF
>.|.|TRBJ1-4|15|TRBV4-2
TGTGCCAGCAGCCAAGATAACCAAATTCAGGAAAAACTGTTTTTT
CASSQDNQIQEKLFF
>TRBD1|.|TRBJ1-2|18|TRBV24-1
TGTGCCACCAGTGACACAGGGACAGGCAGGAGTATGGACTATGGCTACACCTTC
CATSDTGTGRSMDYGYTF
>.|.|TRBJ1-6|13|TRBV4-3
TGCGCCAGCAGCCAGGTCTTTGGGCCACCCCTCCACTTT
CASSQVFGPPLHF
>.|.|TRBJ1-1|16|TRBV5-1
TGCGCCAGCAGCTTGGAGGCGGGGCGCGGGGGCACTGAAGCTTTCTTT
CASSLEAGRGGTEAFF
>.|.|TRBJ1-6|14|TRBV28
TGTGCCAGCACCTTGGGCGGGCCGCATGGACCCCTCCACTTT
CASTLGGPHGPLHF
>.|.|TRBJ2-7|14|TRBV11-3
TGTGCCAGCAGCCCTAAGACAGGCCACTACGAGCAGTACTTC
CASSPKTGHYEQYF
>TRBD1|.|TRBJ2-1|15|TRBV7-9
TGTGCCAGCAGCCTAGGACAGGGGACCACCAATGAGCAGTTCTTC
CASSLGQGTTNEQFF
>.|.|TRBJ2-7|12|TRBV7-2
TGTGCCAGCAGCTTAGTAGTGCAGCGGGAGTACTTC
CASSLVVQREYF
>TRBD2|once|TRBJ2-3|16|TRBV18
TGTGCCAGCTCACCTCAGGGAGGGGTGAGGACAGATACGCAGTATTTT
CASSPQGGVRTDTQYF
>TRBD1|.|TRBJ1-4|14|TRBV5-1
TGCGCCAGCAGCTTGGCACAGGGGGTTGAAAAACTGTTTTTT
CASSLAQGVEKLFF
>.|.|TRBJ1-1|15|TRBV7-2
TGTGCCAGCAGCTTAGACGGGGAGGGGGGGCGCCGGGCTTTCTTT
CASSLDGEGGRRAFF
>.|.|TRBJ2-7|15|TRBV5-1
TGCGCCAGCAGCGCGGGCCCCGGACCCTCCTACGAGCAGTACTTC
CASSAGPGPSYEQYF
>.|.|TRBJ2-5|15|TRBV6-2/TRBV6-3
TGTGCCAGCAGTTCGAGGCAGCTGACCCAAGAGACCCAGTACTTC
CASSSRQLTQETQYF
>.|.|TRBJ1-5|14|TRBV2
TGTGCCAGCAGTCTCCGGGGGGCCGCTCAGCCCCAGCATTTT
CASSLRGAAQPQHF
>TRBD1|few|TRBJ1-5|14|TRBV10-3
TGTGCCATCAGCGAGGGGACAGGGTATGAACCCCAGCATTTT
CAISEGTGYEPQHF
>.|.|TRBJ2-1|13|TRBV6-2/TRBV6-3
TGTGCCAGCAGTCTCCGGGATAGAGATGAGCAGTTCTTC
CASSLRDRDEQFF
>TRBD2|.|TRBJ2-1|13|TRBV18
TGTGCCAGCTCATCACTAGCGGGGGTTGAACAGTTCTTC
CASSSLAGVEQFF
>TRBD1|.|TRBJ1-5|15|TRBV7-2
TGTGCCAGCAGTTCGGACAGGGGGCTTAATCAGCCCCAGCATTTT
CASSSDRGLNQPQHF
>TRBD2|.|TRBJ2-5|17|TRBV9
TGTGCCAGCAGCTTTTCCCACTCTAGCGGGGGCGGGAAGACCCAGTACTTC
CASSFSHSSGGGKTQYF
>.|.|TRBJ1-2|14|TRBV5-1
TGCGCCAGCAGCTTTACCCAGGGGCTCGACGGCTACACCTTC
CASSFTQGLDGYTF
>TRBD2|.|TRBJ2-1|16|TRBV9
TGTGCCAGCAGCGGTCCGACTAGCGGGACGCACAATGAGCAGTTCTTC
CASSGPTSGTHNEQFF
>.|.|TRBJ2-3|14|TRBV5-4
TGTGCCAGCAGCGAGTTAGGGGGAGCGGATACGCAGTATTTT
CASSELGGADTQYF
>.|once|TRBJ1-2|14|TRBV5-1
TGCGCCAGCAGCTTGGGTTCGGGATTGGTTGGCTACACCTTC
CASSLGSGLVGYTF
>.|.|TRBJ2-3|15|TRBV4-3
TGCGCCAGCAGTCCGGGGGACAGAAGCACAGATACGCAGTATTTT
CASSPGDRSTDTQYF
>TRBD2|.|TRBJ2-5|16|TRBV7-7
TGTGCCAGCAGCTCCCTGACTAGCGGCGGTGGGGAGACCCAGTACTTC
CASSSLTSGGGETQYF
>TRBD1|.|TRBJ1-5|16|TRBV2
TGTGCCAGCAGTGACATGAGACAGGGATTGAAACAGCCCCAGCATTTT
CASSDMRQGLKQPQHF
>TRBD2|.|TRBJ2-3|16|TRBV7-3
TGTGCCAGCAGCCCCGGGACTAGCGGAAGCACAGATACGCAGTATTTT
CASSPGTSGSTDTQYF
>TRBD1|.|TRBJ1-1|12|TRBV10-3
TGTGCCACCACAGGGGTCTGGACTGAAGCTTTCTTT
CATTGVWTEAFF
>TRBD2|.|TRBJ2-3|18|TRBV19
TGTGCCAGTAGCCGACGGGGAGAATTTAGCGGGAGGACAGATACGCAGTATTTT
CASSRRGEFSGRTDTQYF
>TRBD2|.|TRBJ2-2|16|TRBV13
TGTGCCAGCAGCCTCGGGACTAGCGGCCTAACCGGGGAGCTGTTTTTT
CASSLGTSGLTGELFF
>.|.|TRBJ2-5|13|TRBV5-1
TGCGCCAGCAGCGTACCCGGGAAAGAGACCCAGTACTTC
CASSVPGKETQYF
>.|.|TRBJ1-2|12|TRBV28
TGTGCCAGCAGTTTAAACAGGCATGGCTACACCTTC
CASSLNRHGYTF
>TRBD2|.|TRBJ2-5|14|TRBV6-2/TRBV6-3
TGTGCCAGCAGTTACGGACTAGCTGGAGAGACCCAGTACTTC
CASSYGLAGETQYF
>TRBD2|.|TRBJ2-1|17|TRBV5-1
TGCGCCAGCAGCTTGGAGGGACTAGCGGGTCCGTCCAATGAGCAGTTCTTC
CASSLEGLAGPSNEQFF
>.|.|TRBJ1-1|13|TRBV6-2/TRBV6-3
TGTGCCAGCAGTTTCCCTAAAGGGGCTGAAGCTTTCTTT
CASSFPKGAEAFF
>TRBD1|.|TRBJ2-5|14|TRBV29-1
TGCAGCGTTCAAGGGACAGGTGACCAAGAGACCCAGTACTTC
CSVQGTGDQETQYF
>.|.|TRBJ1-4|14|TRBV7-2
TGTGCCAGCAGCCCTTCTTGGGCATCTGAAAAACTGTTTTTT
CASSPSWASEKLFF
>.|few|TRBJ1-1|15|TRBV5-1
TGCGCCAGCAGCTACCACTCGGACAGGAACACTGAAGCTTTCTTT
CASSYHSDRNTEAFF